A selection of T cell receptor beta chains follows, all from one sample in a study of OX40 agonist ivuxolimab in advanced cancers. Produced via immunoSEQ multiplex PCR; TCRdb's table is partial and in-frame only. The sample has approximately 58,000 clones, about 85% seen once; the top ten hold about 0.76%. Sequenced here: CD4+ or CD8+ T cells sorted from blood, sampled in a trial of the OX40 agonist ivuxolimab. These TCRs come from an adult with an advanced solid tumor such as melanoma, head and neck, liver or kidney cancer. The CDR3 runs from the conserved cysteine through the conserved F or W. The order of the fields is D gene, J gene, clone size, V gene, CDR3 DNA, CDR3 protein. D genes are given only for firm matches. The size entry is marked missing in some rows and otherwise reads once, few, many or a size class.

.	TRBJ2-1	.	TRBV6-1	TGTGCCAGCAGCATACAGGGAAGAGGCAATGAGCAGTTCTTC	CASSIQGRGNEQFF
TRBD2	TRBJ2-3	.	TRBV7-2	TGTGCCAGCAGCTTAGTGGGACTAGCGGGAGGGACAGATACGCAGTATTTT	CASSLVGLAGGTDTQYF
.	TRBJ1-5	.	TRBV6-5	TGTGCCAGCAGTGAAAGCAGGTCTCAGCCCCAGCATTTT	CASSESRSQPQHF
.	TRBJ2-7	.	TRBV28	TGTGCCAGCAGTATAAGCGGGCTACCTACCTACGAGCAGTACTTC	CASSISGLPTYEQYF
TRBD2	TRBJ2-1	.	TRBV11-3	TGTGCCAGCAGCATAGGAATGGCGGGAGGATACAATGAGCAGTTCTTC	CASSIGMAGGYNEQFF
.	TRBJ1-1	.	TRBV12-5	TGTGCTAGTGGTTTGGACCCCCAACTTAACACTGAAGCTTTCTTT	CASGLDPQLNTEAFF
.	TRBJ1-2	.	TRBV14	TGTGCCAGCAGCCAAGATCATTCGATCGGCTACACCTTC	CASSQDHSIGYTF
TRBD1	TRBJ2-3	.	TRBV7-3	TGTGCCAGCGCCGGGACAGCTCGGGGCACAGATACGCAGTATTTT	CASAGTARGTDTQYF
TRBD2	TRBJ2-1	.	TRBV9	TGTGCCAGCAGCTCTCGGACTAGCGGCAATGAGCAGTTCTTC	CASSSRTSGNEQFF
TRBD2	TRBJ2-7	few	TRBV7-6	TGTGCCAGCAGCTTGACTAGCGGGAGAGGTGAGCAGTACTTC	CASSLTSGRGEQYF
TRBD2	TRBJ2-2	.	TRBV2	TGTGCCAGCAGTCTAGGACTAGCGGGACAGGGGGAGCTGTTTTTT	CASSLGLAGQGELFF
.	TRBJ2-3	.	TRBV7-7	TGTGCTAGCAGCTTCAGTCCTAGCACAGATACGCAGTATTTT	CASSFSPSTDTQYF
.	TRBJ1-2	.	TRBV7-2	TGTGCCAGCAGCTCGAGTGGCTTATCTGGCTACACCTTC	CASSSSGLSGYTF
.	TRBJ1-1	few	TRBV11-2	TGTGCCAGCAGCTTAGTCGGGGGGAACACTGAAGCTTTCTTT	CASSLVGGNTEAFF
.	TRBJ1-6	once	TRBV30	TGTGCCTGTAGCTTGGACGGATATAATTCACCCCTCCACTTT	CACSLDGYNSPLHF
.	TRBJ2-7	.	TRBV7-9	TGTGCCAGCAGCTTTCCCCTATATAGGGGCTACGAGCAGTACTTC	CASSFPLYRGYEQYF
TRBD1	TRBJ2-7	.	TRBV7-2	TGTGCCAGCAGCTCTTCCGGGACAGGGGCCTTGAGGCAGTACTTC	CASSSSGTGALRQYF
TRBD2	TRBJ2-2	.	TRBV11-2	TGTGCCAGCAGCTTTCTAGCGGGAGGCGTGAACACCGGGGAGCTGTTTTTT	CASSFLAGGVNTGELFF
.	TRBJ2-5	.	TRBV30	TGTGCCTGGAGAGCACAAGAGACCCAGTACTTC	CAWRAQETQYF
.	TRBJ2-3	.	TRBV10-3	TGTGCCATCAGTGAGGGGGGATTAGGCACAGATACGCAGTATTTT	CAISEGGLGTDTQYF
TRBD2	TRBJ2-3	.	TRBV6-1	TGTGCCAGCAGTGAGGGTCTAGCGGGAGGGCCGGCAGATACGCAGTATTTT	CASSEGLAGGPADTQYF
.	TRBJ1-5	.	TRBV28	TGTGCCACCGACACCGGCGGCAATCAGCCCCAGCATTTT	CATDTGGNQPQHF
TRBD2	TRBJ2-5	.	TRBV7-8	TGTGCCAGCAGCTTATCGGTATGGTCGGGAGGGGAGACCCAGTACTTC	CASSLSVWSGGETQYF
TRBD2	TRBJ2-1	.	TRBV9	TGTGCCAGCAGCGTAGGGACTAGCGGGAGAGCCAATGAGCAGTTCTTC	CASSVGTSGRANEQFF
.	TRBJ1-5	.	TRBV7-2	TGTGCCAGCAGCTCCGGGCCTTCGAAACAGCCCCAGCATTTT	CASSSGPSKQPQHF
.	TRBJ1-5	.	TRBV2	TGTGCCGGATCTGACAGTCCTAATCAGCCCCAGCATTTT	CAGSDSPNQPQHF
TRBD2	TRBJ2-7	.	TRBV18	TGTGCCAGCTCAACGGGACTAGCGGAATCCTACGAGCAGTACTTC	CASSTGLAESYEQYF
TRBD2	TRBJ2-3	.	TRBV7-9	TGTGCCAGCAGCTTGAGTAGCGGGAGTGGTACGCAGTATTTT	CASSLSSGSGTQYF
TRBD2	TRBJ2-7	.	TRBV27	TGTGCCAGCAGATATAGCGGGAGAGGCGACGAGCAGTACTTC	CASRYSGRGDEQYF
TRBD1	TRBJ2-7	.	TRBV5-4	TGTGCCAGCAGCTTGCAGGGGGCGCGAGGCGAGCAGTACTTC	CASSLQGARGEQYF
.	TRBJ2-5	.	TRBV6-5	TGTGCCAGCAGTTACACTAGATATGAGACCCAGTACTTC	CASSYTRYETQYF
TRBD1	TRBJ1-1	.	TRBV18	TGTGCCAGCTCACCACCGGTCCGGACAGGGGTGAGGGACACTGAAGCTTTCTTT	CASSPPVRTGVRDTEAFF
.	TRBJ2-3	.	TRBV27	TGTGCCAGCAGTTTAGCTAACACGCAGTATTTT	CASSLANTQYF
.	TRBJ2-5	.	TRBV6-1	TGTGCCAGCAGTGAGCCGGGAACGGGGACCCAGTACTTC	CASSEPGTGTQYF
TRBD1	TRBJ2-1	.	TRBV30	TGTGCCTGGAGTCCCGACAGGGGGCGCGGGCAGTTCTTC	CAWSPDRGRGQFF
.	TRBJ2-5	.	TRBV20-1	TGCAGTGCTACTCAAGAGGCCCAGTACTTC	CSATQEAQYF
TRBD1	TRBJ2-2	.	TRBV11-3	TGTGCCAGCAAATTCGGAGGGACAGGAGGGACCGGGGAGCTGTTTTTT	CASKFGGTGGTGELFF
TRBD2	TRBJ2-3	.	TRBV5-1	TGCGCCAGCAGCTTGTCTGCGGGAGCCGATACGCAGTATTTT	CASSLSAGADTQYF
.	TRBJ2-5	.	TRBV7-2	TGTGCCAGCAGCTTACAGGGCGGGCAGACCCAGTACTTC	CASSLQGGQTQYF
TRBD2	TRBJ2-5	.	TRBV11-2	TGTGCCAGCAGCTTATCACACGGGAGGTCGGAGACCCAGTACTTC	CASSLSHGRSETQYF
.	TRBJ1-2	.	TRBV28	TGTGCCAGCAGTCTCATAGGTCCCGACAGAAGTTATGGCTACACCTTC	CASSLIGPDRSYGYTF
.	TRBJ2-2	.	TRBV7-3	TGTGCCAGCAGCTCCCAGCCCCGCTGGGGGGAGCTGTTTTTT	CASSSQPRWGELFF
.	TRBJ2-1	.	TRBV7-9	TGTGCCAGCACCCGGGGCAGGGACAATGAGCAGTTCTTC	CASTRGRDNEQFF
TRBD1	TRBJ1-5	.	TRBV7-2	TGTGCCAGCAGCCAAGGACAGGGGGGTCAGCCCCAGCATTTT	CASSQGQGGQPQHF
.	TRBJ2-2	.	TRBV7-2	TGTGCCAGCAGCCTACAAGACCCACACACCGGGGAGCTGTTTTTT	CASSLQDPHTGELFF
.	TRBJ2-1	.	TRBV7-2	TGTGCCAGCAGCCCCATGTCCATGGGCAATGAGCAGTTCTTC	CASSPMSMGNEQFF
.	TRBJ1-2	.	TRBV28	TGTGCCAGCAGTCCCCGGGCCTATGGCTACACCTTC	CASSPRAYGYTF
.	TRBJ2-1	few	TRBV18	TGTGCCAGCTCACCGACTAGAAACGAGGATGAGCAGTTCTTC	CASSPTRNEDEQFF
TRBD2	TRBJ2-1	.	TRBV5-1	TGCGCCAGCAGACGGCACATCGGGCCAGCGGGAGGGCCGAATGAGCAGTTCTTC	CASRRHIGPAGGPNEQFF
.	TRBJ2-2	.	TRBV2	TGTGCCAGCAGTGAATTGAATGTCAACACCGGGGAGCTGTTTTTT	CASSELNVNTGELFF
.	TRBJ2-1	.	TRBV7-2	TGTGCCAGCAGCCCCGGACCCCCCCTTTTAAGCTCCTACAATGAGCAGTTCTTC	CASSPGPPLLSSYNEQFF
.	TRBJ1-2	.	TRBV6-4	TGTGCCAGCAGTGACTCGGCAACAAGGGGTGGCTACACCTTC	CASSDSATRGGYTF